The T cell receptor (beta chain) described here comes from a study of cytomegalovirus exposure and HLA in healthy donors. Concerning this clone itself: The antigen remains unidentified. An end of the junction differs from the germline gene, which may be a read error.

Donors consisted of healthy bone marrow donors. Whole-study results and caveats: A later analysis found TCR association rates differed by HLA locus, highest for DRB1 and lowest for HLA-C. There were around 160 TCR beta chains listed as cytomegalovirus-associated. The number of N-insertions in an Asian-associated ancestry cluster was reportedly below the 666-donor mean in a later analysis.

The CDR3 length is 14 residues. The germline CDR1 and CDR2 sequences are SSHAT and FNYEAQ (reference sequence). Vbeta (60) and Jbeta (13) primers were used in the PCR. Clones were sequenced by immunoSEQ multiplex PCR, and TCRdb holds only the in-frame ones, with some missing. The sample carries roughly 180,000 clones, almost 85% recorded once. This chain connects TRBV7-7 to TRBJ1-1; D is uncertain. The receptor comes from a girl aged 10 to 17 in good health and CMV-seropositive. Specimen: PBMCs. The CDR3, as DNA: TGTGCTAGCAGCCCGTACGAGGTGAACACTGAAGCTTTCTTT. It is translated as CASSPYEVNTEAFF.